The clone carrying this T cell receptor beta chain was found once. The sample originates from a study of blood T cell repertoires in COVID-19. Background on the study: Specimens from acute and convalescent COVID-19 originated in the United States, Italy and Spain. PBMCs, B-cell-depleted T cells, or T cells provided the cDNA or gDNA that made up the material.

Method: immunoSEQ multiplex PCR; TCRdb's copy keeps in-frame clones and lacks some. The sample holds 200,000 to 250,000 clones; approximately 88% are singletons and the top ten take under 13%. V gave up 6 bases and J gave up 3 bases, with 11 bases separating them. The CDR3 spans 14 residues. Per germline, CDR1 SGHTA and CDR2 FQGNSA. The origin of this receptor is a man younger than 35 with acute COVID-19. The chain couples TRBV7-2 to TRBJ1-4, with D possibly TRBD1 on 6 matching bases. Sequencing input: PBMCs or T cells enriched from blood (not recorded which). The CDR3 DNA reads TGTGCCAGCAGGCTGGGGGCAGCTAATGAAAAACTGTTTTTT. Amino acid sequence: CASRLGAANEKLFF. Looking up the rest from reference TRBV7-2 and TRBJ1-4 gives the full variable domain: GAGVSQSPSNKVTEKGKDVELRCDPISGHTALYWYRQSLGQGLEFLIYFQGNSAPDKSGLPSDRFSAERTGGSVSTLTIQRTQQEDSAVYLCASRLGAANEKLFFGSGTQLSVL.